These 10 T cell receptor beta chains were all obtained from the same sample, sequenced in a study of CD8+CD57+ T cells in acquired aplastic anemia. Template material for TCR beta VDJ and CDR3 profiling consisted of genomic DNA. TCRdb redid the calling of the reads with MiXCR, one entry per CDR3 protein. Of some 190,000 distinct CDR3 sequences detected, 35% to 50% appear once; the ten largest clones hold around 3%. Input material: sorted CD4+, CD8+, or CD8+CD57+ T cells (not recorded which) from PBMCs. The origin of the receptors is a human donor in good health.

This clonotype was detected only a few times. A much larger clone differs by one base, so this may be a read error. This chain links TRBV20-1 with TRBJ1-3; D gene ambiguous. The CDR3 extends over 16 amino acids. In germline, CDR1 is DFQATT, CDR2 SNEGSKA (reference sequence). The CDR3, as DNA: TGCTGTGCTAGGTTCAGTGCGAGGTACTCTGGAAACACCATATATTTT. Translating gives CCARFSARYSGNTIYF.

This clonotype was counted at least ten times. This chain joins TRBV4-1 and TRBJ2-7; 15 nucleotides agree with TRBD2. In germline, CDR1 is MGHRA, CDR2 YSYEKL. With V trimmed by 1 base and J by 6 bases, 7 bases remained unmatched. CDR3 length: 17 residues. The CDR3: CASSQVRTSGRGFEQYF. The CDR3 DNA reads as TGCGCCAGCAGCCAAGTCAGGACTAGCGGGAGGGGCTTCGAGCAGTACTTC.

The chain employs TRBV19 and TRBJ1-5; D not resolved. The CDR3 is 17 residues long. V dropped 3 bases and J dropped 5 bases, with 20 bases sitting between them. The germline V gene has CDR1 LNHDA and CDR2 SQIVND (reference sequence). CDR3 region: CASSIVRTTVRDQPQHF. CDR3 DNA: TGTGCCAGTAGTATTGTCAGAACAACAGTTCGAGATCAGCCCCAGCATTTT.

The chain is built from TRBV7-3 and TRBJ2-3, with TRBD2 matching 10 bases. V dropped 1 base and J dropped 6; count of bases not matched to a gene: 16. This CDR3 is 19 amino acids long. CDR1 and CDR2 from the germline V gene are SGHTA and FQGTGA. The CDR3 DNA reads TGTGCCAGCAGCTTAAGCTATCGGGGTAGCGGGAGGTATTCGGATACGCAGTATTTT. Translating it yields CASSLSYRGSGRYSDTQYF.

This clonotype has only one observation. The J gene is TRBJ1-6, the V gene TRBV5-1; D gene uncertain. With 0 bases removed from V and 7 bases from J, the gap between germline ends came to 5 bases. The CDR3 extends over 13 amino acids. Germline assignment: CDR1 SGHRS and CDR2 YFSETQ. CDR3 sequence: CASSLEQNSPLHF. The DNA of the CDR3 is TGCGCCAGCAGCTTGGAACAGAATTCACCCCTCCACTTT.

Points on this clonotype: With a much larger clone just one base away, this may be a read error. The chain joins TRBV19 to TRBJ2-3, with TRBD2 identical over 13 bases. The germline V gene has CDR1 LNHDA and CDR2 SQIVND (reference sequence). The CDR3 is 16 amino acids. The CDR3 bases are TGTGCCAGTAGTGATCCGGGACTAGCGGGACCAGATACGCACTATTTT. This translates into CASSDPGLAGPDTHYF.

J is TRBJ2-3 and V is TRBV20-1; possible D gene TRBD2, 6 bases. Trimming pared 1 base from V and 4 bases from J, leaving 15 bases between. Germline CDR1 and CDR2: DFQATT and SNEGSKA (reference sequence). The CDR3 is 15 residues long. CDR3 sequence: CSARGRLVWADTQYF. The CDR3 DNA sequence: TGCAGTGCTAGAGGTAGACTAGTGTGGGCAGATACGCAGTATTTT.

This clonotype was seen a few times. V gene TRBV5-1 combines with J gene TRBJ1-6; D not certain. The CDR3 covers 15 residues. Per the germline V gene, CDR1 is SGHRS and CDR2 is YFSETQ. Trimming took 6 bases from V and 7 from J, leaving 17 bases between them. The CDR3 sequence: CASTLNGLRNSPLHF. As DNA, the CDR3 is TGCGCCAGCACCCTGAATGGCCTACGGAATTCACCCCTCCACTTT.

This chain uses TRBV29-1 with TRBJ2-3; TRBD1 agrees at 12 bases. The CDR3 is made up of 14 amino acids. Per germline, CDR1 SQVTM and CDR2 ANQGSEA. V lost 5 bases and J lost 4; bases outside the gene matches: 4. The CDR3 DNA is TGCAGCGTTCGCGGGACAGGGGGCGCAGATACGCAGTATTTT. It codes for CSVRGTGGADTQYF.

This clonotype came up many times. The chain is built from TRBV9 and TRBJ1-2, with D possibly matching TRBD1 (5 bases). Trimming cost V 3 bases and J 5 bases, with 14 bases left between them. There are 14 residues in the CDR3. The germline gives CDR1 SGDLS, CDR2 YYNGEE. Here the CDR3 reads CASSEGVREYGYTF. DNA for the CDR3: TGTGCCAGCAGCGAGGGCGTCAGGGAATATGGCTACACCTTC.